This TCR beta chain was found in a study of siplizumab effects on memory and regulatory T cells. Approximately 10^5 TCR templates underwent assay in every sample. Data came from immunoSEQ multiplex PCR; TCRdb stores just in-frame clones and leaves some out. The profile shows around 94,000 clones, 90% to 95% of them singletons. Sample: CD4+ T cells sorted from blood. The receptor was derived from a human donor in good health.

CDR3 amino acids: CASSLGQGMGTEAFF. In DNA form, the CDR3 reads TGCGCCAGCAGCTTGGGACAGGGGATGGGCACTGAAGCTTTCTTT. The chain joins TRBV5-1 to TRBJ1-1; TRBD1 aligns across 8 bases. The CDR3 is 15 residues long. Trimming took 0 bases from V and 4 from J; bases not matched to a gene: 5. CDR1 and CDR2 from the germline V gene are SGHRS and YFSETQ.